Given below is one T cell receptor beta chain in context. This clonotype was observed a few times. This clone's antigen is unknown. Base qualities were left out, and no much larger clone turns up one base away. The data were produced on an Illumina NovaSeq 6000. Using 5'RACE with constant-segment primers, TCRalpha and TCRbeta cDNA libraries were constructed, with sample barcodes and unique molecular identifiers added in the process. Trizol reagent was used to extract RNA from every sample. Libraries were amplified in two PCR steps, with a second sample barcode and Illumina TruSeq adapters added in the second step. Sequencing of the libraries was done on an Illumina NovaSeq, producing 2 x 150 bp paired-end reads. The study's processing was this. The reads were demultiplexed and collapsed into UMI-guided consensus sequences using migec v1.2.7. Using mixcr v2.1.11, UMI consensuses were aligned to TRA and TRB V and J templates and then assembled into clonotypes. A clonotype was counted as expanded or contracted only if both edgeR and NoisET called the change significant, with noise models trained on biological replicates. edgeR calls used a false discovery rate-adjusted p below 0.01 and a log2 fold-change threshold of 1. PCA with hierarchical clustering of max-normalized trajectories of the 1000 most abundant clonotypes was used as exploratory dynamics analysis. Separately sequenced CD4+ and CD8+ repertoires were used to assign the CD4 or CD8 phenotype of responding clones. Through fastp at Q25 and MiXCR, TCRdb rebuilt clones from the public reads, retaining in-frame beta chains. CDR3 protein sequences are deduplicated, and each keeps its most common genes and DNA. The V and J calls and clone size are TCRdb's, not the authors'. The sample table records a few hundred thousand distinct CDR3 sequences; roughly 21% of these occur just once. The ten top clones hold around an eighth of the sample.

V loses 2 bases at its end and J loses 10 bases; junction bases beyond the gene matches: 4. From cysteine to phenylalanine, the CDR3 is 14 amino acids long. This entry keeps only the CDR3 DNA: 42 bases, framed from base 1. Reading the germline V gene gives CDR1 SGHTA and CDR2 FQGTGA. This entry comes from a study of T-cell memory formation after mild COVID-19 (dated by TCRdb to about 2021). In terms of the full investigation: TCR sequence clusters from the two donors were found to be largely donor specific. Longitudinal TCRalpha and TCRbeta repertoire sequencing tracked T-cell clones expanding and contracting after mild COVID-19 in a couple of donors. Two young, previously healthy adult volunteers, one female and one male, were included in the cohort.

Ficoll-Paque density gradient centrifugation was the method used to isolate PBMCs. The paper as a whole reports these results and caveats: Contracting CD4+ clones appeared mostly in the CM and EM memory subsets, whereas CD8+ clones were enriched in EMRA. SARS-CoV-2 specificity of the second-wave clones peaking on day 37 was not confirmed. Balanced CD4/CD8 phenotypes were observed for clones contracting from day 15 to 85, whereas a bias towards CD4+ was observed for a second wave of clones expanding from day 15 to 37. Some responding clones were found in pre-infection memory, which suggests that pre-existing cross-reactive memory T cells took part in the SARS-CoV-2 response. Only two mild cases were covered in the study, and larger cohorts including severe cases with pre-infection samples were considered necessary.

Recombination joined TRBV7-3 with TRBJ2-1; a stretch of 11 junction bases matches TRBD2. This TCR came from an adult woman who had mild COVID-19 (a few samples of this study predate the infection). The sample titles of this study are shuffled in the database, so cell type and time point are left out; the donor was told from shared clones. Sequenced material: PBMCs or a T cell subset sorted from them (not recorded which). The CDR3: CASSLETSGSEQFF. In nucleotides, the sequence is TGTGCCAGCAGCTTAGAAACTAGCGGGAGCGAGCAGTTCTTC.